This T cell receptor beta chain was recovered during a study of OX40 agonist ivuxolimab in advanced cancers. Turning to the study itself: Earlier treatment with anti-PD-1, anti-PD-L1 or anti-CTLA-4 was permitted, and roughly 42% had received some.

Some clones are missing from TCRdb's copy, which holds only in-frame ones; the method was immunoSEQ multiplex PCR. This table has tens of thousands of clones, over 80% appearing once. The CDR3 has 18 residues. Trimming took 4 bases from V and 3 from J, leaving 23 bases between them. In germline, CDR1 is SGHKS, CDR2 YYEKEE (reference sequence). The sequence derives from an adult with an advanced solid tumor such as melanoma, head and neck, liver or kidney cancer. The specimen comprised CD4+ or CD8+ T cells sorted from blood, sampled in a trial of the OX40 agonist ivuxolimab. The chain couples TRBV5-5 to TRBJ1-5; no reliable D call. CDR3 coding DNA: TGTGCCAGCAGCCGCCGGTTAGGCAAAAAAATCTCCAATCAGCCCCAGCATTTT. Translating gives CASSRRLGKKISNQPQHF.